The 21 T cell receptor beta chains in this list originate from one sample, sequenced in a study of blood T cell repertoires in COVID-19. Repertoires were generated with immunoSEQ multiplex PCR, while TCRdb's copy carries only in-frame clones and drops some. This sample has about 300,000 clones; roughly 88% occur once, and the top ten carry around 1.6%. The sequenced sample was peripheral blood. Receptor source: a woman aged 45 to 65 with acute or convalescent COVID-19.

This clone has a single count. This rearrangement joins TRBV28 to TRBJ2-7; TRBD2 matches 9 bases. J lost 2 bases, V lost 6 bases, and 8 bases had no gene match. Looked up from germline, CDR1 is MDHEN and CDR2 is SYDVKM. The CDR3 loop spans 15 amino acids. The CDR3 DNA sequence: TGTGCCAGCAGGACCGGACTAGCGCAAGCCTACGAGCAGTACTTC. Translating it yields CASRTGLAQAYEQYF.

This clone was picked up a small number of times. The rearrangement links TRBV4-3 to TRBJ2-6, with D perhaps TRBD1 (5 bases). V lost 0 bases to trimming and J lost 4 bases, with 10 bases between them. CDR1 LGHNA and CDR2 YSLEER come from the germline V gene. The CDR3 consists of 16 residues. DNA for the CDR3: TGCGCCAGCAGCCAAGATCCCAGGGCCGGGGCCAACGTCCTGACTTTC. It specifies CASSQDPRAGANVLTF.

The table lists this clone with a count of one. The chain employs TRBV7-9 and TRBJ2-7, with TRBD1 matching 8 bases. This CDR3 has 14 amino acids. Trimming took 8 bases from V and 5 from J; bases not matched to a gene: 11. CDR1 SEHNR and CDR2 FQNEAQ come from the germline V gene (reference sequence). The chain's CDR3 is CASRPGQGSHEQYF. The DNA of the CDR3 is TGTGCCAGCCGCCCCGGACAGGGATCCCACGAGCAGTACTTC.

The J gene is TRBJ2-1, the V gene TRBV5-1, with D perhaps TRBD1 (7 bases). The CDR3 is 16 amino acids. Germline V gene data show CDR1 as SGHRS and CDR2 as YFSETQ. The germline V and J ends were trimmed by 5 bases and 6 bases, with 21 bases remaining between them. The CDR3 is CASRRGLGDRLNEQFF. The CDR3, as DNA: TGCGCCAGCAGGCGGGGTCTCGGGGACAGACTCAATGAGCAGTTCTTC.

The chain joins TRBV7-8 to TRBJ1-1; D perhaps matches TRBD1 (5 bases). The germline V gene has CDR1 SGHVS and CDR2 FQNEAQ. CDR3 length: 15 amino acids. Deletions cut 0 bases from V and 0 bases from J, with 8 bases between. The chain's CDR3 is CASSLAPRVNTEAFF. The CDR3 DNA follows: TGTGCCAGCAGCTTAGCGCCCAGGGTGAACACTGAAGCTTTCTTT.

This sequence joins TRBV2 and TRBJ1-6; no clear D. Trimming shortened V by 6 bases and J by 0 bases, and 9 bases separated the two germline ends. This CDR3 contains 15 residues. The germline CDR1 and CDR2 sequences are SNHLY and FYNNEI. CDR3 nucleotides: TGTGCCAGCAGAGCGGCGGGCTCCTATAATTCACCCCTCCACTTT. It is translated as CASRAAGSYNSPLHF.

V gene TRBV29-1 combines with J gene TRBJ1-1, with 7 bases identical to TRBD1. The CDR3 has 12 residues. With 2 bases clipped from V and 5 bases from J, the junction kept 2 bases outside the gene matches. Germline V gene sequence: CDR1 SQVTM, CDR2 ANQGSEA. The CDR3 DNA reads as TGCAGCGTTGAAATACAGGGGACTGAAGCTTTCTTT. Translated, it gives CSVEIQGTEAFF.

The chain employs TRBV9 and TRBJ2-7; the D is unclear. The germline gives CDR1 SGDLS, CDR2 YYNGEE. Trimming pared 4 bases from V and 7 bases from J, leaving 18 bases between. The CDR3 contains 14 residues. CDR3 protein: CASSSPTGLEEQYF. CDR3 sequence (DNA): TGTGCCAGCAGCTCCCCGACTGGATTAGAAGAGCAGTACTTC.

This clone was found a few times. V is TRBV27 and J is TRBJ1-1, with a possible D match to TRBD1 (6 bases). The V end lost 5 bases, the J end lost 1 base, and 14 bases lay between the germline ends. Germline CDR1 is MNHEY and CDR2 is SMNVEV (reference sequence). The CDR3 contains 15 residues. The CDR3 bases are TGTGCCAGCAGTCACACAGGGATATGGAACACTGAAGCTTTCTTT. Translating it yields CASSHTGIWNTEAFF.

The chain is built from TRBV2 and TRBJ1-1; D is unresolved. CDR1 and CDR2 from the germline V gene are SNHLY and FYNNEI. The length of the CDR3 is 12 residues. V shed 5 bases and J shed 5 bases, with 9 bases lying between them. CDR3 DNA: TGTGCCAGCAGTCCCGGGAATACTGAAGCTTTCTTT. This gives the protein CASSPGNTEAFF.

In this sample, this clone turned up once. V and J are TRBV19 and TRBJ2-3, with 8 bases that match TRBD1. This CDR3 contains 17 residues. The ends lost 0 bases at V and 4 bases at J; junction bases unmatched: 9. The germline CDR1 and CDR2 sequences are LNHDA and SQIVND (reference sequence). The chain's CDR3 is CASSIEKVTGVADTQYF. The CDR3, as DNA: TGTGCCAGTAGTATAGAAAAGGTGACAGGGGTGGCAGATACGCAGTATTTT.

A few counts support this clone. V gene TRBV7-2 combines with J gene TRBJ2-6, with D possibly being TRBD1 (5 bases). CDR1 and CDR2 from the germline V gene are SGHTA and FQGNSA. Trimming took 2 bases from V and 4 from J, leaving 9 bases between them. The CDR3 contains 15 residues. CDR3 sequence reads: CASSLRGGGANVLTF. In DNA form, the CDR3 reads TGTGCCAGCAGCTTAAGGGGTGGCGGGGCCAACGTCCTGACTTTC.

The J gene is TRBJ2-3, the V gene TRBV5-1; 10 bases line up with TRBD2. The J segment lost 5 bases and the V segment lost 4 bases, leaving 4 bases of the junction unmatched. The V gene's germline CDR1 is SGHRS and CDR2 YFSETQ. The CDR3 consists of 14 residues. The CDR3 DNA reads as TGCGCCAGCAGCACTACTAGCGGGGTAGATACGCAGTATTTT. Protein sequence: CASSTTSGVDTQYF.

The V call is TRBV2, the J call TRBJ2-7; possible D gene TRBD1, 6 bases. The CDR3 has 13 amino acids. Trimming removed 7 bases at V and 4 bases at J, with 14 bases between. The germline V gene encodes CDR1 SNHLY and CDR2 FYNNEI. The CDR3 DNA follows: TGTGCCAGCAACCCCTCCGGGACATACGAGCAGTACTTC. Translating gives CASNPSGTYEQYF.

The sample holds one count of this clone. This chain's CDR3 is CATSAGQLYGYTF. CDR3 bases: TGTGCCACCAGTGCGGGACAGCTTTATGGCTACACCTTC. The chain links TRBV24-1 to TRBJ1-2; 7 positions agree with TRBD1. This CDR3 has 13 residues. Germline CDR1 KGHDR, CDR2 SFDVKD. V shed 5 bases, J shed 5 bases, and the junction held 4 bases outside the gene matches.

The chain combines TRBV28 with TRBJ2-2, with 8 bases lining up with TRBD1. This CDR3 spans 16 amino acids. The V gene's germline CDR1 is MDHEN and CDR2 SYDVKM. The V gene end was trimmed by 1 base and the J gene end by 4 bases; junction bases not matched to a gene: 5. CDR3 coding DNA: TGTGCCAGCAGTTTATACCCGACAGGGGCCACCGGGGAGCTGTTTTTT. This encodes CASSLYPTGATGELFF.

The chain is built from TRBV7-6 and TRBJ2-7; 10 bases align to TRBD2. The CDR3 consists of 16 residues. V was clipped by 5 bases and J by 0 bases; unmatched bases: 7. In germline, CDR1 is SGHVS, CDR2 FNYEAQ. CDR3 DNA sequence: TGTGCCAGCAGCCGAACTAGCGGGACGGGCTCCTACGAGCAGTACTTC. This codes for CASSRTSGTGSYEQYF.

The gene calls are TRBV18 and TRBJ2-7; unclear D gene. Germline V CDR1 and CDR2: KGHSH, LQKENI. The CDR3 runs to 14 residues. V was clipped by 2 bases and J by 6 bases, with 14 bases between them. CDR3 residues: CASSPGNRAGEQYF. The CDR3 DNA reads as TGTGCCAGCTCACCAGGCAACAGAGCCGGCGAGCAGTACTTC.

The gene calls are TRBV7-2 and TRBJ2-2; 16 bases are a match to TRBD2. Trimming took 3 bases from V and 7 from J; bases not matched to a gene: 8. This CDR3 has 18 amino acids. Per the germline V gene, CDR1 is SGHTA and CDR2 is FQGNSA. Here the CDR3 reads CASSFYPGLAGGDGELFF. CDR3 sequence (DNA): TGTGCCAGCAGCTTCTACCCGGGACTAGCGGGAGGGGACGGGGAGCTGTTTTTT.

This clone was counted only a few times. V and J are TRBV7-3 and TRBJ2-7, with D maybe TRBD1 (6 bases). Germline V gene sequence: CDR1 SGHTA, CDR2 FQGTGA. The CDR3 spans 15 residues. Trimming pared 5 bases from V and 3 bases from J, leaving 17 bases between. Here the CDR3 reads CASSVHLGQIYEQYF. As DNA, the CDR3 is TGTGCCAGCAGCGTCCACTTAGGACAGATCTACGAGCAGTACTTC.

The chain couples TRBV7-9 to TRBJ2-1; D gene unclear. The V end lost 5 bases, the J end lost 7 bases, and 12 bases lay between the germline ends. Germline V gene lookup returns CDR1 SEHNR and CDR2 FQNEAQ (reference sequence). The CDR3 has 13 residues. The chain's CDR3 is CASSVGIRNEQFF. The CDR3 coding sequence is TGTGCCAGCAGCGTTGGTATCCGGAATGAGCAGTTCTTC.